The 17 T cell receptor beta chains listed next were all sequenced from one sample in a study of regulatory T cells in long-lasting Graves disease. Arm-PCR of CDR3 regions and iRepertoire HTBI primers were used to build TCR beta libraries. TCRdb recomputed calls from the multiplex PCR reads with MiXCR, one row per CDR3 protein. The repertoire holds under 800,000 distinct CDR3 sequences, with approximately 15% as singletons. This sample's time point: newly diagnosed GD, antithyroid drugs for less than 3 months. Scientists built the TCR library using RNA that was extracted from PBMCs. This sample was shared with a second study, whose subject was T cells in Graves' hyperthyroidism and ophthalmopathy.

Sample: peripheral blood mononuclear cells (PBMCs), taken at new diagnosis, from a patient treated with antithyroid drugs. These receptors were obtained from a woman aged 25 to 39 with Graves disease.

This clonotype has ten or more counts. The V gene is TRBV7-2, the J gene TRBJ1-1; D is ambiguous. Germline assignment: CDR1 SGHTA and CDR2 FQGNSA. Trimming removed 5 bases from V and 4 bases from J, with 11 bases in between. The CDR3 runs 13 residues. The CDR3 DNA follows: TGTGCCAGCAGCGCGTACGGCAGCACTGAAGCTTTCTTT. This translates into CASSAYGSTEAFF.

This clonotype was counted many times. The chain links TRBV29-1 to TRBJ2-5, with D possibly being TRBD1 or TRBD2 (5 bases each). The length of the CDR3 is 16 residues. Looked up from germline, CDR1 is SQVTM and CDR2 is ANQGSEA. V was shortened by 0 bases and J by 4 bases, with 18 bases between the two germline ends. DNA of the CDR3: TGCAGCGTTGAAGACCCCCGCAACGGGGCAGGAGAGACCCAGTACTTC. It yields the protein CSVEDPRNGAGETQYF.

Ten or more counts support this clonotype. The chain couples TRBV29-1 to TRBJ2-7, with D tentatively TRBD1 (5 bases). The germline V and J ends were trimmed by 5 bases and 4 bases, with 21 bases remaining between them. The CDR3 contains 15 residues. Germline V gene lookup returns CDR1 SQVTM and CDR2 ANQGSEA. CDR3 bases: TGCAGCGTTACCGTTTGGGGCGCGTCGGGTTACGAGCAGTACTTC. This sequence encodes CSVTVWGASGYEQYF.

The V gene is TRBV18, the J gene TRBJ1-1, with D maybe TRBD1 (5 bases). Germline lookup yields CDR1 KGHSH and CDR2 LQKENI. The V end was cut by 0 bases, the J end by 12 bases, with 17 bases between. This CDR3 is 14 amino acids long. The CDR3 sequence is CASSPPVGRERTFF. The CDR3 nucleotides read TGTGCCAGCTCACCACCGGTGGGCAGGGAGAGAACTTTCTTT.

This clonotype was recorded many times. The chain recombines TRBV5-5 with TRBJ1-5; D perhaps matches TRBD1 (6 bases). Per germline, CDR1 SGHKS and CDR2 YYEKEE (reference sequence). V was cut by 1 base and J by 5 bases, with 13 bases left in between. The CDR3 has 15 residues. The CDR3 DNA reads as TGTGCCAGCAGCTTGAGGTACAGGGCGGATCAGCCCCAGCATTTT. Amino acid sequence: CASSLRYRADQPQHF.

This clonotype was seen ten or more times. The chain carries TRBV6-1 and TRBJ2-7, with 8 bases matching TRBD2. This CDR3 contains 15 residues. Trimming removed 6 bases from V and 6 bases from J; junction bases left unmatched: 13. Per germline, CDR1 MNHNS and CDR2 SASEGT. This CDR3 is CASSPAGGGLSEQYF. CDR3 bases: TGTGCCAGCAGCCCCGCCGGGGGGGGGCTTTCCGAGCAGTACTTC.

The chain employs TRBV10-3 and TRBJ2-5; D possibly matches TRBD1 or TRBD2 (5 bases each). The ends were cut back, 0 bases at V and 3 bases at J, with 11 bases in the middle. Germline CDR1 reads ENHRY; CDR2 reads SYGVKD. This CDR3 region has 15 residues. The CDR3 loop reads CAISESGEQEETQYF. CDR3 DNA sequence: TGTGCCATCAGTGAGTCGGGGGAACAGGAAGAGACCCAGTACTTC.

The chain employs TRBV10-3 and TRBJ2-5, with D possibly called TRBD1 or TRBD2 (5 bases each). The CDR3 is made up of 15 amino acids. Germline V lookup: CDR1 ENHRY, CDR2 SYGVKD. V lost 3 bases and J lost 5, with 16 bases in between. The CDR3 DNA sequence: TGTGCCATCAGTGACCCCCGACGGGGCGCGGAGACCCAGTACTTC. Translation gives CAISDPRRGAETQYF.

The chain links TRBV10-3 to TRBJ1-1, with no clear D. Trimming left V 5 bases short and J 4 bases short, with 14 bases between. The V gene's germline CDR1 is ENHRY and CDR2 SYGVKD. This CDR3 contains 14 residues. The CDR3 spells CAISSDLRSTEAFF. The CDR3, as DNA: TGTGCCATCAGTTCGGACCTTCGAAGCACTGAAGCTTTCTTT.

In this sample, this clonotype turned up many times. The chain has TRBV6-1 and TRBJ2-3; no clear D. The CDR3 extends over 13 amino acids. Trimming removed 1 base from V and 7 bases from J, with 9 bases in between. Germline lookup yields CDR1 MNHNS and CDR2 SASEGT. Here the CDR3 DNA reads TGTGCCAGCAGTGAAGTTTGGGGATATACGCAGTATTTT. This translates into CASSEVWGYTQYF.

V gene TRBV6-2 or TRBV6-3 combines with J gene TRBJ2-1; the match to TRBD1 covers 9 bases. CDR1 is MNHEY and CDR2 is SVGEGT in the germline V gene. The CDR3 runs 15 residues. V shed 5 bases and J 7 bases; nucleotides not matched to a gene: 9. This CDR3 reads CASSPDRGPVNEQFF. The CDR3 DNA follows: TGTGCCAGCAGTCCGGACAGGGGTCCGGTAAATGAGCAGTTCTTC.

This clonotype was detected ten times or more. The chain links TRBV18 to TRBJ2-1; D ambiguous. The CDR3 is 15 amino acids. Germline assignment: CDR1 KGHSH and CDR2 LQKENI. Trimming took 3 bases from V and 0 from J, leaving 9 bases between them. Here the CDR3 reads CASSPTTSSYNEQFF. The DNA of the CDR3 is TGTGCCAGCTCACCGACGACGAGCTCCTACAATGAGCAGTTCTTC.

V gene TRBV6-1 combines with J gene TRBJ2-3; 7 bases line up with TRBD2. This CDR3 spans 16 amino acids. V was clipped by 3 bases and J by 1 base; unmatched bases: 7. The germline CDR1 and CDR2 sequences are MNHNS and SASEGT. CDR3 protein: CASSDPSLAGTDTQYF. As DNA, the CDR3 is TGTGCCAGCAGTGATCCCTCCCTAGCGGGCACAGATACGCAGTATTTT.

The rearrangement joins TRBV20-1 to TRBJ2-7; tentatively, D is TRBD2 (5 bases). There are 13 residues in the CDR3. The V gene's germline CDR1 is DFQATT and CDR2 SNEGSKA (reference sequence). Trimming left V 0 bases short and J 7 bases short, with 13 bases between. The CDR3 sequence: CSAREKGPGEQYF. The CDR3, as DNA: TGCAGTGCTAGAGAAAAAGGACCGGGGGAGCAGTACTTC.

V and J are TRBV10-3 and TRBJ2-5; 8 nucleotides match TRBD2. With V trimmed by 6 bases and J by 4 bases, 7 bases remained unmatched. The CDR3 is made up of 14 amino acids. The germline V gene has CDR1 ENHRY and CDR2 SYGVKD. CDR3 region: CAISSAGGVETQYF. CDR3 DNA: TGTGCCATCAGCTCTGCGGGAGGCGTAGAGACCCAGTACTTC.

This clonotype was found a few times. The chain combines TRBV10-3 with TRBJ1-2, with 8 bases that match TRBD1. V lost 3 bases and J lost 4; bases outside the gene matches: 10. This CDR3 spans 16 amino acids. The germline CDR1 and CDR2 sequences are ENHRY and SYGVKD. The CDR3: CAISEGQGRNGYGYTF. The DNA for the CDR3 is TGTGCCATCAGTGAAGGACAGGGACGTAATGGCTATGGCTACACCTTC.

The sample holds a few counts of this clonotype. The rearrangement links TRBV19 to TRBJ2-7, with 8 positions matching TRBD2. CDR1 and CDR2 (germline): LNHDA, SQIVND (reference sequence). V trimming: 8 bases; J trimming: 2 bases; junction bases outside the gene matches: 11. This CDR3 has 15 amino acids. The CDR3, as DNA: TGTGCCAGTGCGTCTGCAAGCGGGGGCACCTACGAGCAGTACTTC. Translating gives CASASASGGTYEQYF.